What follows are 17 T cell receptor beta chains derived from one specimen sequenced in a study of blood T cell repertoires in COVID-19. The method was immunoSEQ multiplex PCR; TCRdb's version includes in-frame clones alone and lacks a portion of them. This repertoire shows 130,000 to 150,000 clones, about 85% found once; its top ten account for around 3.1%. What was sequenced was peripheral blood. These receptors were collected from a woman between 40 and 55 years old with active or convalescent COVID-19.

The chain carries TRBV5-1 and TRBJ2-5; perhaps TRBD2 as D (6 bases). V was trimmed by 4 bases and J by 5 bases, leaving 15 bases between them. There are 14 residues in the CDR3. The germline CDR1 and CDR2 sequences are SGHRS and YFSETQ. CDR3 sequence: CASSTGGVRETQYF. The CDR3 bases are TGCGCCAGCAGCACCGGCGGGGTTCGTGAGACCCAGTACTTC.

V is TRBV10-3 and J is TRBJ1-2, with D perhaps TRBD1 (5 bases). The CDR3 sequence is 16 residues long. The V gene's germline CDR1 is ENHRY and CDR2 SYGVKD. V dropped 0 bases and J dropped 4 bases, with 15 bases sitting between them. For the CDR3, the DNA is TGTGCCATCAGTGAGTCGGTGGAGGGGATTAGCTATGGCTACACCTTC. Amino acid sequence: CAISESVEGISYGYTF.

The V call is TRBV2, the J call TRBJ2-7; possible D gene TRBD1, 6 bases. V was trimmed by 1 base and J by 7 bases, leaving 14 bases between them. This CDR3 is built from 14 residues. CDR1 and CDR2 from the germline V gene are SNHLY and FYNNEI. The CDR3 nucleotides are TGTGCCAGCAGTGAAGATGGGCGTCAGGGGGAGCAGTACTTC. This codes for CASSEDGRQGEQYF.

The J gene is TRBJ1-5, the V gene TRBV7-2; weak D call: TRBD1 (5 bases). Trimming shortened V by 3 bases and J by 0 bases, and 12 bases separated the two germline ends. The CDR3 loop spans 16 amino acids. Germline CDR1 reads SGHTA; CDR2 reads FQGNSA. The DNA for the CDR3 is TGTGCCAGCAGCTTGGGGGGACTTCGTAGCAATCAGCCCCAGCATTTT. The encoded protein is CASSLGGLRSNQPQHF.

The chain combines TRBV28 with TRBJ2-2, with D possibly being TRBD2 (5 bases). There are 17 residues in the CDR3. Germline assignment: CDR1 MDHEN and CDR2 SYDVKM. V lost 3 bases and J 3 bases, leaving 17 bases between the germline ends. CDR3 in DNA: TGTGCCAGCAGTTTTTGGAAGCACGGGGTTTACACCGGGGAGCTGTTTTTT. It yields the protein CASSFWKHGVYTGELFF.

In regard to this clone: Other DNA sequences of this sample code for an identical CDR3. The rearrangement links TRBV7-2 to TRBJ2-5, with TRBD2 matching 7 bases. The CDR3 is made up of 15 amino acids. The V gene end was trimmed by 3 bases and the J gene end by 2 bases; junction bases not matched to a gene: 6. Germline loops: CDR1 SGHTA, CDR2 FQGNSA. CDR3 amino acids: CASSLGGGGQETQYF. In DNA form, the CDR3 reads TGTGCCAGCAGCTTGGGTGGCGGGGGACAAGAGACCCAGTACTTC.

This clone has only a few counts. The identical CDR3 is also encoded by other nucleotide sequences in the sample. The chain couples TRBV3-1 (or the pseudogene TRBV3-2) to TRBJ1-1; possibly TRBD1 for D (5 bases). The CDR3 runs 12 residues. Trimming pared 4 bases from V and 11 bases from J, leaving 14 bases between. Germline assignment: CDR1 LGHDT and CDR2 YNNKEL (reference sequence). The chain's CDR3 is CASSPGGDEAFF. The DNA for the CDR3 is TGTGCCAGCAGCCCGGGGGGGGATGAGGCTTTCTTT.

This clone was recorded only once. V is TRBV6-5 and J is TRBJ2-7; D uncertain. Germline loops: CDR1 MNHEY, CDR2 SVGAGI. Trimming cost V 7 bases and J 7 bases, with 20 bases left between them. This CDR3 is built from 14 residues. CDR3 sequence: CASTPGFGRMEQYF. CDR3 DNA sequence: TGTGCCAGCACCCCCGGTTTTGGCAGGATGGAGCAGTACTTC.

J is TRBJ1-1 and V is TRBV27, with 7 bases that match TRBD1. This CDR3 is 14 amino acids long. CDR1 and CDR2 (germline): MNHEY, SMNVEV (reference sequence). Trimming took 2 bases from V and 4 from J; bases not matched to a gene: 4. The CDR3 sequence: CASSLMRGLTEAFF. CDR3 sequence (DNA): TGTGCCAGCAGTTTAATGAGGGGGCTCACTGAAGCTTTCTTT.

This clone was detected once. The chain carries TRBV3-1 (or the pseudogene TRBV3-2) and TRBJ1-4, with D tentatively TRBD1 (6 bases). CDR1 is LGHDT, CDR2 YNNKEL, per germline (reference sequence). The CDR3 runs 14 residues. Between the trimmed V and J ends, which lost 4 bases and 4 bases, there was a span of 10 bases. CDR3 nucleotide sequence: TGTGCCAGCAGCCTTAGCAGGGGTAATGAAAAACTGTTTTTT. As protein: CASSLSRGNEKLFF.

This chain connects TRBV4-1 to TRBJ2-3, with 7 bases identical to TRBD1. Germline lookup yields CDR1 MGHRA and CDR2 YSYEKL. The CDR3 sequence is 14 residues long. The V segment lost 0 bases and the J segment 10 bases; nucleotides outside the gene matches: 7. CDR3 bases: TGCGCCAGCAGCCAAGATGGGACCGGGACAGCGCAGTATTTT. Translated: CASSQDGTGTAQYF.

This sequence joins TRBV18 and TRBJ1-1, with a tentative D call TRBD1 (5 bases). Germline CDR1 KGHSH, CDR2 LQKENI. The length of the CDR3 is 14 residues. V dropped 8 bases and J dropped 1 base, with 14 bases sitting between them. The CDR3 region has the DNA TGTGCCAGCAGCCCCAGGGCCCCGAACACTGAAGCTTTCTTT. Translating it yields CASSPRAPNTEAFF. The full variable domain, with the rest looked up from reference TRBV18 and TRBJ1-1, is NAGVMQNPRHLVRRRGQEARLRCSPMKGHSHVYWYRQLPEEGLKFMVYLQKENIIDESGMPKERFSAEFPKEGPSILRIQQVVRGDSAAYFCASSPRAPNTEAFFGQGTRLTVV.

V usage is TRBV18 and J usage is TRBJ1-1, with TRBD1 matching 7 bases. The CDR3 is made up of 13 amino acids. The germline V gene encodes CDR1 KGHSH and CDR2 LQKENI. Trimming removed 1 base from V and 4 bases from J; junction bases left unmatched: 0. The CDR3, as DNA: TGTGCCAGCTCACCACAGGGGGCCACTGAAGCTTTCTTT. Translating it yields CASSPQGATEAFF.

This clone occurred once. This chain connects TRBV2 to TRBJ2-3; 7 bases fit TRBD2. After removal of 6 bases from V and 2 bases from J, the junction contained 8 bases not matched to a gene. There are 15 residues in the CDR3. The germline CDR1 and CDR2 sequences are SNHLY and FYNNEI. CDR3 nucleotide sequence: TGTGCCAGCAGGCTTGGGGGGGGTTTCACAGATACGCAGTATTTT. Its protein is CASRLGGGFTDTQYF.

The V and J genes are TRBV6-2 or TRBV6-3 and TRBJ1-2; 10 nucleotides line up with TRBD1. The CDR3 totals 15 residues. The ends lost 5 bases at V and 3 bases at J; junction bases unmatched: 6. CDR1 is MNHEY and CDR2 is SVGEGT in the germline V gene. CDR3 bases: TGTGCCAGCAGTAGAGACAGGGGGCGAGACTATGGCTACACCTTC. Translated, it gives CASSRDRGRDYGYTF.

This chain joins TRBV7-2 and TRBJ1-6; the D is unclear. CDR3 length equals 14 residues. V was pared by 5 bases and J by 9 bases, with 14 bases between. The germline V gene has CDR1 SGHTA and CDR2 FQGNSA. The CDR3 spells CASSLEPRISPLHF. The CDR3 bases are TGTGCCAGCAGCCTTGAACCCAGGATTTCACCCCTCCACTTT.

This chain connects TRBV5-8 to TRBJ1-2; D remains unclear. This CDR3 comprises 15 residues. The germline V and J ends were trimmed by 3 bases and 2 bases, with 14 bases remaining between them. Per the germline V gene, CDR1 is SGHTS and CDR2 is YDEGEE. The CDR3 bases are TGTGCCAGCAGCTGGGTATCGATGGAGAACTATGGCTACACCTTC. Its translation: CASSWVSMENYGYTF.